This TCR beta chain is drawn from a study of blood T cell repertoires in COVID-19. Repertoires were generated with immunoSEQ multiplex PCR, while TCRdb's copy carries only in-frame clones and drops some. The data show about 270,000 clones, 80% to 95% seen once. With V trimmed by 4 bases and J by 0 bases, 7 bases remained unmatched. Germline V gene data show CDR1 as SGDLS and CDR2 as YYNGEE. The CDR3 is 16 amino acids. The sequence came from a man in his forties who had been exposed to COVID-19. Sequencing was performed on PBMCs or T cells enriched from blood (not recorded which). This sequence joins TRBV9 and TRBJ2-3; 8 bases map to TRBD2. The CDR3: CASSHRLATSTDTQYF. CDR3 coding DNA: TGTGCCAGCAGCCATCGACTAGCGACTAGCACAGATACGCAGTATTTT. The entire variable domain, with the rest obtained from reference TRBV9 and TRBJ2-3, is as follows: DSGVTQTPKHLITATGQRVTLRCSPRSGDLSVYWYQQSLDQGLQFLIQYYNGEERAKGNILERFSAQQFPDLHSELNLSSLELGDSALYFCASSHRLATSTDTQYFGPGTRLTVL.